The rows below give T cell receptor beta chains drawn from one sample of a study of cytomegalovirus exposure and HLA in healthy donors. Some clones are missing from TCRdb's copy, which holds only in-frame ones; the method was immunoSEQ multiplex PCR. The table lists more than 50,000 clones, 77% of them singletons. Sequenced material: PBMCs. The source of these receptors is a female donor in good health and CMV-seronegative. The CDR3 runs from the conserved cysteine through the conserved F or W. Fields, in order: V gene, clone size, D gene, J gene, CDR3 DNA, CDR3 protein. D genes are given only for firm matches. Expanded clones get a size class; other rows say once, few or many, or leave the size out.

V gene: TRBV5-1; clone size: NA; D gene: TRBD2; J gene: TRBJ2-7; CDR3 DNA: TGCGCCAGCAGCTTGGCCGGGGGGGTTCCCGACGAGCAGTACTTC; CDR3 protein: CASSLAGGVPDEQYF
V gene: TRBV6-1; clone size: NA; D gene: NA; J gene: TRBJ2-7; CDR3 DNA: TGTGCCAGCAGTGAAGCGCACGGGGAACTAAACTACGAGCAGTACTTC; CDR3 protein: CASSEAHGELNYEQYF
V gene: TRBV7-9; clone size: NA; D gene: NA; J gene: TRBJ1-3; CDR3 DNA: TGTGCCAGCAGCTTACTTTCAGGGCAGAAAAACACCATATATTTT; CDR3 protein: CASSLLSGQKNTIYF
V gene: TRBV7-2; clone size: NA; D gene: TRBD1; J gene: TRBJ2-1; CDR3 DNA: TGTGCCAGCAGCTTTCAACTCAGGGGGCCCGGGGTGGAGCAGTTCTTC; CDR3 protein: CASSFQLRGPGVEQFF
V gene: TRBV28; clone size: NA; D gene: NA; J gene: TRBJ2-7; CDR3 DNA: TGTGCCAGCAGTGTCACAGGTTACGAGCAGTACTTC; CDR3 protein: CASSVTGYEQYF
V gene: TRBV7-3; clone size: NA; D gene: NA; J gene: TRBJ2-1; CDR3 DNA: TGTGCCAGCAGCCCTCGACTAGTTGTTTCACATGAGCAGTTCTTC; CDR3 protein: CASSPRLVVSHEQFF
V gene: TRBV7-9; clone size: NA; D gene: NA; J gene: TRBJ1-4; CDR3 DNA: TGTGCCAGCAGCCGAAGAACAGGATCGGAAAAACTGTTTTTT; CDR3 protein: CASSRRTGSEKLFF
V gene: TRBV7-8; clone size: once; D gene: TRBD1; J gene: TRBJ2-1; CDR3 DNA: TGTGCCAGCAGCGATCGGGACAGGTTCAATGAGCAGTTCTTC; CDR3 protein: CASSDRDRFNEQFF
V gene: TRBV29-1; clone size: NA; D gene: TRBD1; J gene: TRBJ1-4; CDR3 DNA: TGCAGCGCCCCGGATCCCAAAGGGGGACAGGAAAAACTGTTTTTT; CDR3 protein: CSAPDPKGGQEKLFF
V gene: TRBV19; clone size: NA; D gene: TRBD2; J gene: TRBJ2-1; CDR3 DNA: TGTGCCTCTAGCGGGAGGGCCGTTAATGAGCAGTTCTTC; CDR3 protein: CASSGRAVNEQFF
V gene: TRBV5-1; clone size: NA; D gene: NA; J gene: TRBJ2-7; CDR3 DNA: TGCGCCAGCAGCTTGCAGGGTCCCTACGAGCAGTACTTC; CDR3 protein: CASSLQGPYEQYF
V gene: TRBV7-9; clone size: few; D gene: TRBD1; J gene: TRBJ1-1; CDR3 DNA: TGTGCCAGCAGCTTAAGAGGGGGCGGTACTGAAGCTTTCTTT; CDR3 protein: CASSLRGGGTEAFF
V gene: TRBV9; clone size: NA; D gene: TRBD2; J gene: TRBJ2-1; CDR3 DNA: TGTGCCAGCAGCGCCGGGACTAGCGGGAGGGATGAGCAGTTCTTC; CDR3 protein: CASSAGTSGRDEQFF
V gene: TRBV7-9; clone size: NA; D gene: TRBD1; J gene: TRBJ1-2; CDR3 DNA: TGTGCCAGCAGCGGACAGGGGATACCTAACTATGGCTACACCTTC; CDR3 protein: CASSGQGIPNYGYTF
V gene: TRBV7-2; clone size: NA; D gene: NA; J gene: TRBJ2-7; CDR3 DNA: TGTGCCAGCAGCTTAGCGCCGGGAAGATACGAGCAGTACTTC; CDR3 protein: CASSLAPGRYEQYF
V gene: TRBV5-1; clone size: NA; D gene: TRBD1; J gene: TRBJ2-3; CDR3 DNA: TGCGCCAGCAGCGGGACAGGGGAACGTCGTTCGGATACGCAGTATTTT; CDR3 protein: CASSGTGERRSDTQYF
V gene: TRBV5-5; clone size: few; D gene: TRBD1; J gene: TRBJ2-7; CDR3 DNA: TGTGCCAGCAGGACGACCGGGACAGCCTACGAGCAGTACTTC; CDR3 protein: CASRTTGTAYEQYF
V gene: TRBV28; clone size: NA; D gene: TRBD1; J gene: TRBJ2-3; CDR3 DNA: TGTGCCAGCAGTTTGATCGGCCAGGGGGCAGATACGCAGTATTTT; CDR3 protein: CASSLIGQGADTQYF
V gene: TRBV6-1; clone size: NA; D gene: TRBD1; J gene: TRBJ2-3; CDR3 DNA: TGTGCCAGCACTGGACAGGGGGGCACAGATACGCAGTATTTT; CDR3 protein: CASTGQGGTDTQYF
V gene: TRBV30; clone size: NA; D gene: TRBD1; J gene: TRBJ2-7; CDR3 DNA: TGTGCCTGGAGTGTAATAGGGGGCGCCGAGCAGTACTTC; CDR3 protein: CAWSVIGGAEQYF
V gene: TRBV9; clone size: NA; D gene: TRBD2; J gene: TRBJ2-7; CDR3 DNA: TGTGCCAGCAGCCCCACAGCGGGAGGGCGATACGAGCAGTACTTC; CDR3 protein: CASSPTAGGRYEQYF
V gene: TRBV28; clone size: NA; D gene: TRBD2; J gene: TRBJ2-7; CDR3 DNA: TGTGCCAGCAGACAAGCGGGAGGGCCGGACGAGCAGTACTTC; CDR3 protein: CASRQAGGPDEQYF
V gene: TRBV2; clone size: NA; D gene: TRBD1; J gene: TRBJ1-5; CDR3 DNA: TGTGCCAGCAGTCCCGGACAGGGCAATCAGCCCCAGCATTTT; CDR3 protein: CASSPGQGNQPQHF
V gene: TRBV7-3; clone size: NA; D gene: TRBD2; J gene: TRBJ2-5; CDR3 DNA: TGTGCCAGCAGCTTAAGTCGGGGGGGTCAAGAGACCCAGTACTTC; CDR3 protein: CASSLSRGGQETQYF
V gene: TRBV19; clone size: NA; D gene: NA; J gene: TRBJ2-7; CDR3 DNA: TGTGCCAGTAGTATGAGGGACACTCCAACAGAGCAGTACTTC; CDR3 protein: CASSMRDTPTEQYF
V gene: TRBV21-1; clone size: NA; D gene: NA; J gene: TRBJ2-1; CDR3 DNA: TGTGCCAGCAGCAAACCGAGGGAGGGAGACAATGAGCAGTTCTTC; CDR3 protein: CASSKPREGDNEQFF
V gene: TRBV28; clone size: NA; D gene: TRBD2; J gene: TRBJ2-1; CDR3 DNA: TGTGCCAGCAGTTTATCTCGGGAGGGGGTTTGGTCCTACAATGAGCAGTTCTTC; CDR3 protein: CASSLSREGVWSYNEQFF
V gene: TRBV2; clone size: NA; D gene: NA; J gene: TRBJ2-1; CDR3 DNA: TGTGCCAGCACCTGGGACACCCGGAGTGAGCAGTTCTTC; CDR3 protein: CASTWDTRSEQFF
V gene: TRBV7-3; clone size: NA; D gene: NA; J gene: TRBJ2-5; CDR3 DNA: TGTGCCAGCAGCTTAAGCCAGGAAGAGACCCAGTACTTC; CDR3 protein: CASSLSQEETQYF
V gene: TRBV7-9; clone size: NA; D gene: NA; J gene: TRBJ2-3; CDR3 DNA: TGTGCCACCGGGGGATCAACGAGACAGGGCGAATTTGCAGATACGCAGTATTTT; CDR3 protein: CATGGSTRQGEFADTQYF
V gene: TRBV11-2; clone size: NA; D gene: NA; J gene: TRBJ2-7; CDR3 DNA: TGTGCCAGCAGCATACCGCTCGGGGCGGGGATCTCCTACGAGCAGTACTTC; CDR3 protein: CASSIPLGAGISYEQYF
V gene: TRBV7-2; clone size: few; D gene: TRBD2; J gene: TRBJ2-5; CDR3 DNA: TGTGCCAGCAGACCCCCTAGCGGGGGGCGGGAGACCCAGTACTTC; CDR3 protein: CASRPPSGGRETQYF
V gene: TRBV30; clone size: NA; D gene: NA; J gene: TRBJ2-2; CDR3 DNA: TGTGCCTGGAGTCGGGGTACCCGTATGAACACCGGGGAGCTGTTTTTT; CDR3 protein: CAWSRGTRMNTGELFF
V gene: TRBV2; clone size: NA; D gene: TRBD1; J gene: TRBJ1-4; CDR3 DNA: TGTGCCAGCAGTATGGACAGGGGGAACACTAATGAAAAACTGTTTTTT; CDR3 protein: CASSMDRGNTNEKLFF
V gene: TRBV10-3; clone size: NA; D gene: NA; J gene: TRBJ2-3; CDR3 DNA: TGTGCCATCAGTGAGGGCAGGGGAACAGATACGCAGTATTTT; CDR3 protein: CAISEGRGTDTQYF
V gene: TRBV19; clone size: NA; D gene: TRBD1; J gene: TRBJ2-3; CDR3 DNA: TGTGCCAGTAGTGTGACAGGGGGTGGGTCAGATACGCAGTATTTT; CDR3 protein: CASSVTGGGSDTQYF
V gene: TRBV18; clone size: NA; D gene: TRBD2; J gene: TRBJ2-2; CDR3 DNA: TGTGCCAGCTCACCACCCGCTGAAGCGGGAAACACCGGGGAGCTGTTTTTT; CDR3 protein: CASSPPAEAGNTGELFF
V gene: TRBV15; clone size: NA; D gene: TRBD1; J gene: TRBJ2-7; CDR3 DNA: TGTGCCACCAGCAGAGGGGACAGGGCCTACGAGCAGTACTTC; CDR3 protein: CATSRGDRAYEQYF
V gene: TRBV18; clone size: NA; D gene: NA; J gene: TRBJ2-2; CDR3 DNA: TGTGCCAGCTCACGGACTCTCGGGGAGGTCGGGGAGCTGTTTTTT; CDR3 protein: CASSRTLGEVGELFF
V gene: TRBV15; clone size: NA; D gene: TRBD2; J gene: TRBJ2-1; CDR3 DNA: TGTGCCACCAGCAGAGATTTCGCTAGCGGGGGTCTATCCTCCTACAATGAGCAGTTCTTC; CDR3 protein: CATSRDFASGGLSSYNEQFF
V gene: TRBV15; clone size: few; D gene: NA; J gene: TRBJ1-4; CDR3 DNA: TGTGCCACCAGCAGTGGGGGCGCCCCTGAAAAACTGTTTTTT; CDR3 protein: CATSSGGAPEKLFF
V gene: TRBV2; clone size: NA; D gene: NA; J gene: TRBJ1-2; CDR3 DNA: TGTGCCAGCAGGGGGGCCAAGGGGAATTATGGCTACACCTTC; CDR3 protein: CASRGAKGNYGYTF
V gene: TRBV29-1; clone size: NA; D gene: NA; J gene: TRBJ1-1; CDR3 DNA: TGCAGCGTTGTGGGGCAAATGGGCACTGAAGCTTTCTTT; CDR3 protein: CSVVGQMGTEAFF
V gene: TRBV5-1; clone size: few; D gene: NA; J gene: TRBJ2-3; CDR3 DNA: TGCGCCAGCAGCTTAGGGGGACCCACAGATACGCAGTATTTT; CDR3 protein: CASSLGGPTDTQYF
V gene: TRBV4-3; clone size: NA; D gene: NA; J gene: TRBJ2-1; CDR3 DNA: TGCGCCAGCAGCCAAGATTTTCAAGCCGAGCAGTTCTTC; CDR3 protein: CASSQDFQAEQFF
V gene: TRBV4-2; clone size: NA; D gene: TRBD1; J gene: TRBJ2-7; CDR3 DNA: TGTGCCAGCAGCCAGAAGGGACAGGCCTACGAGCAGTACTTC; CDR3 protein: CASSQKGQAYEQYF
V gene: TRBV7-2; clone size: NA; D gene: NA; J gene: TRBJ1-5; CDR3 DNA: TGTGCCAGCAGCTTAAGGAGGTCTAGCAATCAGCCCCAGCATTTT; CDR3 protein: CASSLRRSSNQPQHF
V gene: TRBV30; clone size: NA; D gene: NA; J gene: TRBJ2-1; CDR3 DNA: TGTGCCTGGAGTGTAACGGACAATGAGCAGTTCTTC; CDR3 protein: CAWSVTDNEQFF
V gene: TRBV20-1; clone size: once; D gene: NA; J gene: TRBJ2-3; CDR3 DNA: TGCAGTGCTTCTCGTTTAGATACGCAGTATTTT; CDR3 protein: CSASRLDTQYF
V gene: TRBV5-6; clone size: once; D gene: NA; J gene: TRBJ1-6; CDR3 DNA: TGTGCCAGTCGGGGGGGCTCCTATAATTCACCCCTCCACTTT; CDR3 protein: CASRGGSYNSPLHF
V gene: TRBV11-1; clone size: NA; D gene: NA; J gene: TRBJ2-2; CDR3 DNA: TGTGCCAGCATCCCCCCGGGTTCCGGGGAGCTGTTTTTT; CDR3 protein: CASIPPGSGELFF